The present T cell receptor beta chain was sequenced within a study of patients and donors after allogeneic stem cell transplantation. This clonotype turned up a few times. The length of the CDR3 is 16 residues. Germline CDR1 MRHNA, CDR2 SNTAGT. With 0 bases clipped from V and 2 bases from J, the junction kept 3 bases outside the gene matches. TCRdb passed the RT-PCR reads through MiXCR, listing each CDR3 protein once. The sample holds roughly 230,000 distinct CDR3 sequences, roughly 15% seen once. The rearrangement links TRBV6-4 to TRBJ2-3; 9 bases are shared with TRBD2. The sequencing sample was made of blood, either unsorted or a sorted T cell fraction (not recorded which). This receptor was identified in a human donor who was either an allogeneic HSCT recipient or a stem cell or donor lymphocyte infusion donor (not recorded which). It is not recorded whose cells these are; they may come from a transplant donor. The CDR3: CASSDSAGGDTDTQYF. CDR3 DNA sequence: TGTGCCAGCAGTGACTCGGCGGGGGGGGACACAGATACGCAGTATTTT.